This is a list of T cell receptor beta chains from one sample in a study of blood T cells in healthy people across ages. TCRdb redid the calling of the 5' RACE reads with MiXCR, one entry per CDR3 protein. Among 450,000 to 700,000 distinct CDR3 sequences listed, 25% to 30% were seen once. The material sequenced was blood. These receptors all stem from a woman between 70 and 85 years old in good health. CDR3s include the opening cysteine and the closing phenylalanine or tryptophan. A D gene is named only where the DNA matches it firmly. Only some rows state a clone size, as once, few, many or a class for expanded clones.

TRBV30	TRBJ1-4	TRBD1	once	TGTGCCTGGAGTGTAGGGGGCAGTGGAAATGAAAAACTGTTTTTT	CAWSVGGSGNEKLFF
TRBV20-1	TRBJ2-7	.	few	TGCAGTGCCGCAGAGGCCCGATCCAGCACCGAGCAGTACTTC	CSAAEARSSTEQYF
TRBV19	TRBJ2-5	.	few	TGTGCCAGTAGTAGAGGGTCGGCGGCCGGCCAAGAGACCCAGTACTTC	CASSRGSAAGQETQYF
TRBV20-1	TRBJ1-4	TRBD1	.	TGCAGTGCTAGAGACTATGACAGGGGACGTGAAAAACTGTTTTTT	CSARDYDRGREKLFF
TRBV5-1	TRBJ1-3	TRBD1	.	TGCGCCAGCAGTAGTCGACAGGGCTCTGGAAACACCATATATTTT	CASSSRQGSGNTIYF
TRBV2	TRBJ2-7	.	.	TGTGCCAGCAGTCCTTTCTGGGACCCATCAAGGTACGAGCAGTACTTC	CASSPFWDPSRYEQYF
TRBV7-2	TRBJ1-2	.	.	TGTGCCAGCAGCCCAGCCCGGGGGCGCGACTATGGCTACACCTTC	CASSPARGRDYGYTF
TRBV29-1	TRBJ1-4	TRBD1	few	TGCAGCGTTTTAAGGGACAGTGCAACTAATGAAAAACTGTTTTTT	CSVLRDSATNEKLFF
TRBV29-1	TRBJ2-6	.	few	TGCAGCGTTGCCAGGGCCGGGGCCAACGTCCTGACTTTC	CSVARAGANVLTF
TRBV19	TRBJ2-3	TRBD1	.	TGTGCCAGTAGGGACAGGGGATCAGATACGCAGTATTTT	CASRDRGSDTQYF
TRBV5-1	TRBJ2-7	.	.	TGCGCCAGCAGCTTGGCAACTCCGAGCGACGAGCAGTACTTC	CASSLATPSDEQYF
TRBV24-1	TRBJ1-1	.	few	TGTGCCACTTCTCAGGGATCTGAAGCTTTCTTT	CATSQGSEAFF
TRBV7-9	TRBJ2-5	TRBD2	.	TGTGCCAGCAGCCGGCCCGGGGGGGGAAGAGAGACCCAGTACTTC	CASSRPGGGRETQYF
TRBV13	TRBJ2-2	.	.	TGTGCCAGCAGCCCTCCGGTCAACACCGGGGAGCTGTTTTTT	CASSPPVNTGELFF
TRBV7-2	TRBJ1-2	TRBD1	.	TGTGCCAGCAGTTACTTCGCAGGGGGCGCTAACTATGGCTACACCTTC	CASSYFAGGANYGYTF
TRBV25-1	TRBJ2-1	TRBD2	few	TGTGCCAGCAGTCCACCCGGGCTCCGGGGGGAACAGTTCTTC	CASSPPGLRGEQFF
TRBV7-2	TRBJ2-3	TRBD2	.	TGTGCCAGCAGCTTACAAGGACTAGCCACAGATACGCAGTATTTT	CASSLQGLATDTQYF
TRBV7-2	TRBJ2-7	TRBD1	.	TGTGCCAGCAGCCCGACAGGGGGTCAAAAAGGCGGCGAGCAGTACTTC	CASSPTGGQKGGEQYF
TRBV11-3	TRBJ1-1	.	.	TGTGCCGGCAGCTTATTGACAGAGGGGGAAGCTTTCTTT	CAGSLLTEGEAFF
TRBV13	TRBJ1-2	.	few	TGTGCCAGCAGCTTAGGCCCACTCTATGGCTACACCTTC	CASSLGPLYGYTF
TRBV7-2	TRBJ2-2	TRBD1	few	TGTGCCAGCAGCGCACAGGGGGCCTTCACCGGGGAGCTGTTTTTT	CASSAQGAFTGELFF
TRBV6-2/TRBV6-3	TRBJ2-6	.	.	TGTGCCGCAAGGTCGGGGAATTCTGGGGCCAACGTCCTGACTTTC	CAARSGNSGANVLTF
TRBV5-1	TRBJ2-5	TRBD1	few	TGCGCCAGCAGCTTGGGGGACAGGGGCAACCAAGAGACCCAGTACTTC	CASSLGDRGNQETQYF
TRBV4-3	TRBJ1-4	TRBD1	few	TGCGCCAGCAGCCAACAAGTAACCGGGACAGGGGATGAAAAACTGTTTTTT	CASSQQVTGTGDEKLFF
TRBV4-2	TRBJ2-3	TRBD2	few	TGTGCCAGCAGCCAAGGGTATCGGGGGGGCGGTCTAGATACGCAGTATTTT	CASSQGYRGGGLDTQYF
TRBV5-1	TRBJ1-5	TRBD1	few	TGCGCCAGCAGCTTTGGACAGGGAAGTGATCAGCCCCAGCATTTT	CASSFGQGSDQPQHF
TRBV5-1	TRBJ1-2	TRBD1	.	TGCGCCAGCAGCTTGGCCGGGGGGACAGATTTTTATGGCTACACCTTC	CASSLAGGTDFYGYTF
TRBV6-5	TRBJ1-2	TRBD1	few	TGTGCCAGCAGTCGGACAGGGAAGGACTATGGCTACACCTTC	CASSRTGKDYGYTF
TRBV20-1	TRBJ1-4	TRBD1	few	TGCAGTGCCCCCGCCAGGGGGTACGGGGGAACTAATGAAAAACTGTTTTTT	CSAPARGYGGTNEKLFF
TRBV5-1	TRBJ2-5	TRBD2	few	TGCGCCAGCAGCCATCAGGGGACTAGCGGGGATCAAGAGACCCAGTACTTC	CASSHQGTSGDQETQYF
TRBV5-6	TRBJ2-1	.	.	TGTGCCAGCACCCGTCACAATGAGCAGTTCTTC	CASTRHNEQFF
TRBV6-5	TRBJ2-1	.	.	TGTGCCAGCAGTCCCGACAACTACAATGAGCAGTTCTTC	CASSPDNYNEQFF
TRBV7-2	TRBJ1-1	.	.	TGTGCCAGCAGCTTGCGGCTATTGAACACTGAAGCTCTCTTT	CASSLRLLNTEALF
TRBV6-2/TRBV6-3	TRBJ1-4	TRBD1	few	TGTGCCGGCAGTTCCGGACAGGGACACAATGAAAAACTGTTTTTT	CAGSSGQGHNEKLFF
TRBV7-3	TRBJ1-5	TRBD1	.	TGTGCCAGCAGCCTAGACAGGGTTCAGCCCCAGCATTTT	CASSLDRVQPQHF
TRBV7-9	TRBJ2-3	.	.	TGTGCCAGCAGCCCTCGGGGTAGTGGCACAGATACGCAGTATTTT	CASSPRGSGTDTQYF
TRBV10-3	TRBJ2-5	.	many	TGTGCCATCAGGCGCTCGGAGACCCAGTACTTC	CAIRRSETQYF
TRBV29-1	TRBJ1-2	.	.	TGCAGCGCGAGGGTCGACTATGGCTACACCTTC	CSARVDYGYTF
TRBV4-2	TRBJ1-2	TRBD1	.	TGTGCCAGCAGCCAGACCGGGACAGGCTATGGCTACACCTTC	CASSQTGTGYGYTF
TRBV29-1	TRBJ1-1	.	few	TGCAGCGTTGAATTGGGACGGTCTACAGGAGCTTTCTTT	CSVELGRSTGAFF
TRBV3-1	TRBJ1-3	.	.	TGTGCCAGCAGCCAATGGGCAGACTCTGGAAACACCATATATTTT	CASSQWADSGNTIYF
TRBV5-1	TRBJ1-3	.	.	TGCGCCAGCAGCTTGGCCGGGACCCGAAACACCATATATTTT	CASSLAGTRNTIYF
TRBV20-1	TRBJ2-7	TRBD1	.	TGCAGTGCTAGATTGACAGGGCGCCACGAGCAGTACTTC	CSARLTGRHEQYF
TRBV5-1	TRBJ2-4	.	few	TGCGCCAGCAGTTCCCGGACCGGGGAGATTCAGTACTTC	CASSSRTGEIQYF
TRBV7-8	TRBJ2-4	.	.	TGTGCCAGCAGCCGCCCAGAGGGGGTGGGAAACATTCAGTACTTC	CASSRPEGVGNIQYF
TRBV3-1	TRBJ2-1	TRBD1	once	TGTGCCAGCAGCCACGGGACAGGGACGAATGAGCAGTTCTTC	CASSHGTGTNEQFF
TRBV12-3/TRBV12-4	TRBJ1-6	.	.	TGTGCCAGCAGTCCGCGGACAGCTCAAGGATCACCCCTCCACTTT	CASSPRTAQGSPLHF
TRBV5-1	TRBJ2-1	.	.	TGCGCCAGCAGCTCGGACTCGACCAACAATGAGCAGTTCTTC	CASSSDSTNNEQFF